The rows below give T cell receptor beta chains drawn from one sample of a study of cytomegalovirus exposure and HLA in healthy donors. Measured with immunoSEQ multiplex PCR; TCRdb has only the in-frame clones, and not every one. Found here are roughly 59,000 clones, about 92% of them singletons; the top ten hold roughly 5.3%. The sequencing sample was made of PBMCs. The receptors stem from a man aged 18-30 years in good health and CMV-seropositive. The CDR3 runs from the conserved cysteine through the conserved F or W. The order of the fields is CDR3 length, J gene, V gene, CDR3 protein.

length: 15; J: TRBJ2-7; V: TRBV6-5; CDR3: CASRSNRVGPYEQYF
length: 16; J: TRBJ1-4; V: TRBV10-1; CDR3: CASSEYRAIGSEKLFF
length: 17; J: TRBJ2-7; V: TRBV27; CDR3: CASSLSGGGGGPYEQYF
length: 13; J: TRBJ2-3; V: TRBV7-3; CDR3: CASSQKNTDTQYF
length: 15; J: TRBJ2-1; V: TRBV7-7; CDR3: CASSLKGASYNEQFF
length: 14; J: TRBJ2-1; V: TRBV5-8; CDR3: CASSLVQGGNEQFF
length: 14; J: TRBJ1-1; V: TRBV10-1; CDR3: CASSESWQGTEAFF
length: 15; J: TRBJ2-7; V: TRBV29-1; CDR3: CSVESPGQNSYEQYF
length: 16; J: TRBJ2-5; V: TRBV6-1; CDR3: CASSEWVRGGGETQYF
length: 11; J: TRBJ2-5; V: TRBV7-3; CDR3: CASSQGGPQYF
length: 14; J: TRBJ2-5; V: TRBV7-8; CDR3: CASSNRRQVETQYF
length: 17; J: TRBJ2-1; V: TRBV7-9; CDR3: CASSPPASGRLYNEQFF
length: 10; J: TRBJ2-7; V: TRBV6-1; CDR3: CASSAYEQYF
length: 14; J: TRBJ2-7; V: TRBV5-1; CDR3: CASSPSELDYEQYF
length: 16; J: TRBJ2-7; V: TRBV6-1; CDR3: CASSELLAGAYYEQYF
length: 15; J: TRBJ2-3; V: TRBV7-3; CDR3: CASSFAGRGTDTQYF
length: 13; J: TRBJ2-7; V: TRBV5-1; CDR3: CASSPTGSYEQYF
length: 17; J: TRBJ2-6; V: TRBV27; CDR3: CASSSVAGTSGANVLTF
length: 15; J: TRBJ2-1; V: TRBV6-5; CDR3: CASGIAGGDYNEQFF
length: 19; J: TRBJ2-3; V: TRBV4-1; CDR3: CASSPLDFTGGGRPDTQYF
length: 12; J: TRBJ1-1; V: TRBV27; CDR3: CASSPRWGQAFF
length: 15; J: TRBJ2-7; V: TRBV5-1; CDR3: CASSFQAGGSYEQYF
length: 15; J: TRBJ2-2; V: TRBV2; CDR3: CASSVSSGNTGELFF
length: 16; J: TRBJ2-3; V: TRBV7-9; CDR3: CASSSPPWAEWHTQYF
length: 15; J: TRBJ2-7; V: TRBV5-1; CDR3: CASSLSSGRAYEQYF
length: 15; J: TRBJ1-1; V: TRBV7-2; CDR3: CASRGGRGRDTEAFF
length: 13; J: TRBJ1-2; V: TRBV28; CDR3: CASSRGLHYGYTF
length: 17; J: TRBJ1-3; V: TRBV5-1; CDR3: CASSFGQAPASGNTIYF
length: 15; J: TRBJ2-1; V: TRBV28; CDR3: CASMPGQIGDNEQFF
length: 15; J: TRBJ2-7; V: TRBV9; CDR3: CASSSRTSANYEQYF
length: 14; J: TRBJ2-3; V: TRBV19; CDR3: CASCLRDNRDTQYF
length: 14; J: TRBJ2-7; V: TRBV4-1; CDR3: CASSPRSGTYEQYF
length: 13; J: TRBJ2-2; V: TRBV27; CDR3: CASSLLNTGELFF
length: 16; J: TRBJ2-1; V: TRBV11-3; CDR3: CASSLDRLADHNEQFF
length: 15; J: TRBJ2-4; V: TRBV6-5; CDR3: CASSSSGATKNIQYF
length: 17; J: TRBJ2-5; V: TRBV7-3; CDR3: CASSLRGGQDRKETQYF
length: 15; J: TRBJ1-4; V: TRBV28; CDR3: CASSFRQGAGEKLFF
length: 15; J: TRBJ2-2; V: TRBV5-4; CDR3: CASSLGAGGAGELFF
length: 15; J: TRBJ2-6; V: TRBV6-5; CDR3: CASRIQGTGANVLTF
length: 22; J: TRBJ2-3; V: TRBV19; CDR3: CASSIDRSRLAGVRALTDTQYF
length: 17; J: TRBJ2-2; V: TRBV18; CDR3: CASSPSLAGVDTGELFF
length: 14; J: TRBJ2-7; V: TRBV7-2; CDR3: CASSVVQGWSEQYF
length: 13; J: TRBJ2-3; V: TRBV5-1; CDR3: CASGTGDTDTQYF
length: 16; J: TRBJ1-5; V: TRBV4-1; CDR3: CASSQVPGTGNQPQHF
length: 14; J: TRBJ2-2; V: TRBV25-1; CDR3: CASSRTGNTGELFF
length: 13; J: TRBJ2-2; V: TRBV30; CDR3: CAWSRGNTGELFF
length: 13; J: TRBJ1-5; V: TRBV5-4; CDR3: CASSLEAGQPQHF
length: 14; J: TRBJ1-1; V: TRBV7-9; CDR3: CASSGAPVNTEAFF
length: 14; J: TRBJ1-4; V: TRBV7-8; CDR3: CASSLGGGDEKLFF
length: 13; J: TRBJ2-7; V: TRBV27; CDR3: CATRQFGLYEQYF